The 10 T cell receptor beta chains reported below all come from one sample, sequenced in a study of T cell responses to AZD1222 COVID-19 vaccine. The table came from immunoSEQ multiplex PCR; TCRdb's copy has only in-frame clones and leaves some out. This table has fewer than 110,000 clones, about 86% appearing once. Source: peripheral blood, taken on day 0 of AZD1222 vaccination. All receptors come from an adult in good health.

The genes are TRBV4-3 and TRBJ2-7, with 9 bases identical to TRBD2. The CDR3 loop spans 19 amino acids. In germline, CDR1 is LGHNA, CDR2 YSLEER. Germline trimming cut 4 bases from V and 7 bases from J; bases unmatched to any gene: 23. The chain's CDR3 is CASSRSPSFGAGGPGEQYF. The CDR3 nucleotides read TGCGCCAGCAGCCGAAGCCCTAGTTTCGGTGCGGGAGGGCCGGGGGAGCAGTACTTC.

V is TRBV19 and J is TRBJ2-6; D tentatively reads TRBD1 or TRBD2 (6 bases each). The CDR3 contains 19 residues. V shed 6 bases and J shed 0 bases, with 21 bases lying between them. Per the germline V gene, CDR1 is LNHDA and CDR2 is SQIVND (reference sequence). The CDR3 DNA reads TGTGCCAGTAGCTTTGGGGGGCAGGTTGGATACTCTGGGGCCAACGTCCTGACTTTC. Its translation is CASSFGGQVGYSGANVLTF.

The chain couples TRBV9 to TRBJ2-1, with 7 bases identical to TRBD2. The CDR3 sequence is 21 residues long. The ends lost 3 bases at V and 4 bases at J; junction bases unmatched: 25. The germline V gene has CDR1 SGDLS and CDR2 YYNGEE. DNA of the CDR3: TGTGCCAGCAGCGGGGCGCGGGGTCGCGGGAGAATGTGGGAATCTTACAATGAGCAGTTCTTC. Its protein is CASSGARGRGRMWESYNEQFF.

The V gene is TRBV15, the J gene TRBJ2-1; D possibly corresponds to TRBD2 (6 bases). V was pared by 0 bases and J by 7 bases, with 19 bases between. This CDR3 is built from 17 residues. Germline CDR1 and CDR2: LNHNV and YYDKDF (reference sequence). The CDR3 DNA reads TGTGCCACCAGCAGAGAATACCCGGGACTTAGATTTAATGAGCAGTTCTTC. Translating gives CATSREYPGLRFNEQFF.

The chain uses TRBV6-5 and TRBJ1-4; D might be TRBD1 (6 bases). This CDR3 has 12 residues. Germline CDR1 and CDR2: MNHEY and SVGAGI. V gave up 4 bases and J gave up 12 bases, with 12 bases separating them. CDR3 loop: CASSSQGKELFF. DNA for the CDR3: TGTGCCAGCAGTTCTCAGGGGAAGGAACTGTTTTTT.

The chain couples TRBV12-5 to TRBJ2-4; possible D gene TRBD1, 6 bases. Trimming removed 0 bases from V and 8 bases from J, with 8 bases in between. The CDR3 extends over 13 amino acids. The germline gives CDR1 LGHNT, CDR2 FRNRAP. CDR3 DNA sequence: TGTGCTAGTGGTTTGGTCGAGGGGGACATTCAGTACTTC. This codes for CASGLVEGDIQYF.

The CDR3 coding sequence is TGTGCCAGCAGCTTAGGTAGCGGGAGGACCTCCTACGAGCAGTACTTC. It yields the protein CASSLGSGRTSYEQYF. The genes are TRBV7-2 and TRBJ2-7, with TRBD2 matching over 10 bases. The V gene end was trimmed by 1 base and the J gene end by 0 bases; junction bases not matched to a gene: 3. CDR3 length: 16 residues. Germline CDR1 SGHTA, CDR2 FQGNSA.

V and J are TRBV10-3 and TRBJ2-7; TRBD2 agrees at 13 bases. This CDR3 region has 15 residues. The junction had 0 bases not matched to a gene; V was cut back by 4 bases and J by 0 bases. CDR1 is ENHRY, CDR2 SYGVKD, per germline. The CDR3 is CAISGTSGGSYEQYF. The CDR3 coding sequence is TGTGCCATCAGTGGGACTAGCGGGGGCTCCTACGAGCAGTACTTC.

The V and J genes are TRBV11-2 and TRBJ2-3; tentative D call: TRBD1 (5 bases). Germline V gene data show CDR1 as SGHAT and CDR2 as FQNNGV. The CDR3 loop spans 18 amino acids. The V gene lost 3 bases and the J gene lost 0 bases, with 19 bases spanning the gap. CDR3: CASSLGGDSVSSTDTQYF. In DNA, the CDR3 is TGTGCCAGCAGCTTGGGCGGAGACAGCGTATCTAGCACAGATACGCAGTATTTT. The variable domain in full, with the rest retrieved from reference TRBV11-2 and TRBJ2-3, is EAGVAQSPRYKIIEKRQSVAFWCNPISGHATLYWYQQILGQGPKLLIQFQNNGVVDDSQLPKDRFSAERLKGVDSTLKIQPAKLEDSAVYLCASSLGGDSVSSTDTQYFGPGTRLTVL.

The chain carries TRBV11-2 and TRBJ2-2; 9 bases match TRBD2. The CDR3 runs to 17 residues. J lost 2 bases, V lost 1 base, and 5 bases had no gene match. Germline assignment: CDR1 SGHAT and CDR2 FQNNGV. The DNA for the CDR3 is TGTGCCAGCAGCTTAGGCCGCGGGAGGGCCAACACCGGGGAGCTGTTTTTT. Its translation: CASSLGRGRANTGELFF.